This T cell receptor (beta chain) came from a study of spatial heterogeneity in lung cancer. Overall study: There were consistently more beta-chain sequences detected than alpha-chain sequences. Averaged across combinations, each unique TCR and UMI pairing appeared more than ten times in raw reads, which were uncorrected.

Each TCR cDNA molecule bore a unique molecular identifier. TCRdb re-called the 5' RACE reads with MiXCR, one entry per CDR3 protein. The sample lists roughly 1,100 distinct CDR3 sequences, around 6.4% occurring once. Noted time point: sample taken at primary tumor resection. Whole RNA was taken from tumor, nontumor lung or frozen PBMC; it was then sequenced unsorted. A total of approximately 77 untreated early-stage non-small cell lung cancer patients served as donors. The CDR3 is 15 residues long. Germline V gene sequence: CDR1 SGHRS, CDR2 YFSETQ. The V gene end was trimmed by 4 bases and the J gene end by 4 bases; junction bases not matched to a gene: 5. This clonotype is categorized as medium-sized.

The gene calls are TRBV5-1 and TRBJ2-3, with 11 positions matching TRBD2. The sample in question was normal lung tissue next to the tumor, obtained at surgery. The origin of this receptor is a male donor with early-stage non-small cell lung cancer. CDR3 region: CASSEGLAEADTQYF. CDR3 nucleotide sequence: TGCGCCAGCAGCGAGGGACTAGCGGAGGCAGATACGCAGTATTTT.